The rows below give T cell receptor beta chains drawn from one sample of a study of blood T cell repertoires in COVID-19. Sequencing used immunoSEQ multiplex PCR; TCRdb keeps in-frame clones, though not all of them. This sample yields about 110,000 clones, of which approximately 88% are seen a single time; roughly 6.6% belongs to the top ten. Material: peripheral blood. The receptors shown here come from a man aged 45-65 years with active or convalescent COVID-19. Each CDR3 is given with its conserved first and last residue. A D gene is named only where the DNA matches it firmly.

TRBJ2-3 | NA | TRBV9 | CASSVVSPDTQYF
TRBJ1-3 | NA | TRBV4-3 | CASSQEPYRRGDGNTIYF
TRBJ1-2 | NA | TRBV4-3 | CASSQEHRNYGYTF
TRBJ2-5 | NA | TRBV5-6 | CASSLGGGAQYF
TRBJ2-7 | TRBD2 | TRBV29-1 | CSVGSGTYEQYF
TRBJ2-3 | TRBD2 | TRBV7-9 | CASTWGGAGGDTQYF
TRBJ2-2 | NA | TRBV11-2 | CASSSGWNTGELFF
TRBJ2-1 | TRBD1 | TRBV19 | CASSVILPGQGPHKQFF
TRBJ2-3 | TRBD2 | TRBV16 | CASSPRTSGFTFTDTQYF
TRBJ2-1 | TRBD1 | TRBV6-4 | CASSDSTGAQEQFF
TRBJ2-1 | TRBD2 | TRBV11-1 | CASSFMGEGREQFF
TRBJ1-5 | NA | TRBV2 | CASSEGRFGNQPQHF
TRBJ1-5 | TRBD1 | TRBV5-1 | CASSLGAQGANQPQHF
TRBJ1-4 | NA | TRBV30 | CAWNGGAQDEKLFF
TRBJ2-3 | NA | TRBV15 | CATSRDTGTQYF
TRBJ2-7 | TRBD1 | TRBV5-4 | CASSLEQGAREQYF
TRBJ1-1 | TRBD1 | TRBV27 | CASSPRTGLWNTEAFF
TRBJ2-1 | TRBD1 | TRBV2 | CASRPRGKTYNEQFF
TRBJ2-7 | TRBD1 | TRBV19 | CASSIDGQGIYEQYF
TRBJ1-2 | NA | TRBV5-1 | CASSSTAYDYGYTF
TRBJ1-4 | TRBD1 | TRBV15 | CATSRDGQEGEKLFF
TRBJ2-2 | TRBD2 | TRBV7-8 | CASSLPRRLAGAAGELFF
TRBJ2-2 | NA | TRBV6-1 | CASSERRENTGELFF
TRBJ1-6 | NA | TRBV2 | CASSRDNSPLHF
TRBJ2-7 | NA | TRBV9 | CASSVGGGTYEQYF
TRBJ2-7 | NA | TRBV6-5 | CASSWDKLGEQYF
TRBJ1-4 | NA | TRBV6-2/TRBV6-3 | CASSYSSMGGVEKLFF
TRBJ2-7 | TRBD1 | TRBV5-1 | CASSIYSGQGSEQYF
TRBJ2-7 | NA | TRBV28 | CASSLYRDSSYEQYF
TRBJ2-2 | TRBD2 | TRBV11-3 | CASSSSGGRRLFF
TRBJ2-1 | TRBD2 | TRBV6-4 | CASSPLGEGGIYEQFF
TRBJ2-2 | NA | TRBV3-1/TRBV3-2 | CASSQRLQMSTGELFF
TRBJ1-1 | TRBD1 | TRBV5-4 | CASSLGARGVITEAFF
TRBJ1-2 | NA | TRBV5-4 | CASSQTGNYGYTF
TRBJ1-1 | NA | TRBV9 | CASSAQEADTEAFF
TRBJ2-3 | TRBD2 | TRBV11-3 | CASSLTSEPSTDTQYF
TRBJ2-3 | NA | TRBV5-1 | CASSDQGTDTQYF
TRBJ2-5 | TRBD2 | TRBV10-1 | CASSSPGLAETQYF
TRBJ2-7 | TRBD2 | TRBV5-1 | CASFRPPYQTPTGSLAGGQGQYF
TRBJ1-5 | NA | TRBV20-1 | CSASTDPNQPQHF
TRBJ1-3 | NA | TRBV5-4 | CASSLGTGNGNTIYF
TRBJ2-3 | NA | TRBV6-2/TRBV6-3 | CASSWFRRTDTQYF
TRBJ1-5 | NA | TRBV7-2 | CASSLVAGNGNQPQHF
TRBJ2-1 | TRBD2 | TRBV29-1 | CSGSQREFSEQFF
TRBJ2-5 | NA | TRBV29-1 | CSVEGQIEETQYF
TRBJ2-7 | TRBD2 | TRBV28 | CAGRLACGAPNEQYF
TRBJ1-2 | TRBD1 | TRBV25-1 | CASSGTGGGYTF
TRBJ2-1 | NA | TRBV10-3 | CAISEQGGPEQFF
TRBJ1-1 | NA | TRBV28 | CAAAVGKQPPFF